What follows is one T cell receptor (beta chain) and its context. Its antigen is still unknown. This entry belongs to a study of T cell repertoires in cytomegalovirus infection. Study overall: Indicated by public TCR beta signatures were CMV infection and matching HLA type.

Germline V gene lookup returns CDR1 MNHEY and CDR2 SMNVEV (reference sequence). Trimming left V 2 bases short and J 6 bases short, with 10 bases between. This CDR3 is built from 13 residues. Notes on the study in general: Carriers of CMV plus the relevant HLA were identified by cumulative public TCR beta family frequency.

Each CDR3 protein is one row after TCRdb ran MiXCR on the reads. The sample contains about 740,000 distinct CDR3 sequences, 35% of which appear only once. This sequence originates from a human donor in good health (CMV status not recorded). Some clones in this sample may be carry-over from other donors' samples. The chain uses TRBV27 and TRBJ1-1, with D possibly matching TRBD1 (5 bases). Sample: PBMCs. The CDR3, as DNA: TGTGCCAGCAGTTTACAGGGCAAGGCTGAAGCTTTCTTT. Amino acids: CASSLQGKAEAFF.